This T cell receptor (beta chain) was found in a study of T cell changes during pregnancy in multiple sclerosis (dated by TCRdb to about 2019). In the study overall: The study looked at changes in the T cell repertoire across pregnancy in women with multiple sclerosis.

Library preparation employed the immunoSEQ multiplex PCR assay. In its TCRdb copy, this immuneACCESS table keeps in-frame sequences only and misses some clones. Where compared with another copy, unresolved V genes explain less than half of these, and the others have no known cause. This sample gives about 47,000 clones in total; roughly 90% of them show up just once. The leading ten clones occupy about 2% of the sample. Reading the germline V gene gives CDR1 SGHTA and CDR2 FQGTGA. V is pared back by 0 bases and J by 1 base, with 13 bases lying between the germline termini. Including cysteine and phenylalanine, the CDR3 has 16 amino acids. The entry retains the CDR3 DNA only, 48 bases that are in frame from base 1. Points on this clone: Its antigen specificity is not known. Qualities for individual bases were not recorded, and no much larger clone is one base off.

Rearrangement joined TRBV7-3 to TRBJ2-7; a weak D assignment points to TRBD2 (6 bases agree). This specimen consisted of peripheral blood, obtained in the first trimester of pregnancy. The clonotype was recovered from a female donor with multiple sclerosis, enrolled in a pregnancy study. The CDR3 here reads CASSLTGGRGSYEQYF. The sequenced DNA: TGTGCCAGCAGCTTAACGGGGGGAAGGGGATCCTACGAGCAGTACTTC. Beyond the CDR3, the reference TRBV7-3 and TRBJ2-7 genes provide the residues; the full variable domain reads: GAGVSQTPSNKVTEKGKYVELRCDPISGHTALYWYRQSLGQGPEFLIYFQGTGAADDSGLPNDRFFAVRPEGSVSTLKIQRTERGDSAVYLCASSLTGGRGSYEQYFGPGTRLTVT.